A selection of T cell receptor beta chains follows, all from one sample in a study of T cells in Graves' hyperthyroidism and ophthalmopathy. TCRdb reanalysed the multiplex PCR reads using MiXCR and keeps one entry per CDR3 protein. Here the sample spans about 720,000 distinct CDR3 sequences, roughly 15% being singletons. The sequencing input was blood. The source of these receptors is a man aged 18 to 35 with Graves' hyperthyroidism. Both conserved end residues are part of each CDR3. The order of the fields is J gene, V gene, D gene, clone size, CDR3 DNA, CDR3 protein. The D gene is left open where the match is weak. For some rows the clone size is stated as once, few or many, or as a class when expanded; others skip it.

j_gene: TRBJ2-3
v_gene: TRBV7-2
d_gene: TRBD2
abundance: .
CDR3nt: TGTGCCAGCAGCTTCGGAGGGACTAGCGGGGATACGCAGTATTTT
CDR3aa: CASSFGGTSGDTQYF

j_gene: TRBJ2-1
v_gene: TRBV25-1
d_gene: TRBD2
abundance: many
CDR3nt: TGTGCCAGCAGTGAACATCATTTGGGGAGGGTTGAAGCTAGCGGGAGGAACGGCAATGAGCAGTTCTTC
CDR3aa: CASSEHHLGRVEASGRNGNEQFF

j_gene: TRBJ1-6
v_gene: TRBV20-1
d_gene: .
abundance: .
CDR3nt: TGCAGTGCTAGAAAGGAACACTCAAATTCACCCCTCCACTTT
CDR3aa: CSARKEHSNSPLHF

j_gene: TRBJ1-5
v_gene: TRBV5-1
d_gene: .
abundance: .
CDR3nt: TGCGCCAGCAGCTGGGGTCAAAAGAGCAATCAGCCCCAGCATTTT
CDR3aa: CASSWGQKSNQPQHF

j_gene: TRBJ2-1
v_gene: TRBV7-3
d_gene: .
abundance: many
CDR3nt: TGTGCCAGCAGCCGTGGGGGTCCCAGCTCCTACAATGAGCAGTTCTTC
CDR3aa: CASSRGGPSSYNEQFF

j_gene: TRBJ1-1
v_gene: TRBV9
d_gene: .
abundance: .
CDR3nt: TGTGCCAGCAGCGTCACTTTGACACCCACTGAAGCTTTCTTT
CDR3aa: CASSVTLTPTEAFF

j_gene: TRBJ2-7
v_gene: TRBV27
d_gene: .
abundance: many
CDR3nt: TGTGCCAGCAGACACAGGGTGGGCGAGCAGTACTTC
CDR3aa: CASRHRVGEQYF

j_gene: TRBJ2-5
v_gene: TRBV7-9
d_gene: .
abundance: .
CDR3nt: TGTGCCAGCAGCTCTTGGACAACCGTAAAAGAGACCCAGTACTTC
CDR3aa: CASSSWTTVKETQYF

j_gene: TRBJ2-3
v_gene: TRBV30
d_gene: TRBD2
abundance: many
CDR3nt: TGTGCCTGGAGTGTAGCGGGGGAGCAGTATTTT
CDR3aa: CAWSVAGEQYF

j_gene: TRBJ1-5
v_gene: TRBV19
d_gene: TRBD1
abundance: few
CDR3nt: TGTGCCAGTAGCGGGACAGGGGGAGGCAATCAGCCCCAGCATTTT
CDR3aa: CASSGTGGGNQPQHF

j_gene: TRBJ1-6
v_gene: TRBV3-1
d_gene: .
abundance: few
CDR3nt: TGTGCCAGCAGTCCCGTCCCCTATAATTCACCCCTCCACTTT
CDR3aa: CASSPVPYNSPLHF

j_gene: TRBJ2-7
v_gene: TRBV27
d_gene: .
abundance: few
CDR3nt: TGTGCCAGCAGTTTTATCGGGGCGGGTTACGAGCAGTACTTC
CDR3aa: CASSFIGAGYEQYF

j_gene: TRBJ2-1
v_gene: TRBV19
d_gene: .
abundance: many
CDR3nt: TGTGCCAGTAGTATAGAGGTGCGGGCCGCGACAAATGAGCAGTTCTTC
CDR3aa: CASSIEVRAATNEQFF

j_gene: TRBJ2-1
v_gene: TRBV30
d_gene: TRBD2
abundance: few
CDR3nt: TGTGCCTGGGTGGGAGGGGAGGGAACCTACAATGAGCAGTTCTTC
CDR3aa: CAWVGGEGTYNEQFF

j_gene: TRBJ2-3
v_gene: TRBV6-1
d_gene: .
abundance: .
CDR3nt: TGTGCCAGCAGTGATTGGACACCTAGCACAGATACGCAGTATTTT
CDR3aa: CASSDWTPSTDTQYF

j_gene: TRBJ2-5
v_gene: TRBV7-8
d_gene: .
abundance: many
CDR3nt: TGTGCCAGCAGACTCAGACTCTCAAGGGTTGGCCAAGAGACCCAGTACTTC
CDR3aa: CASRLRLSRVGQETQYF

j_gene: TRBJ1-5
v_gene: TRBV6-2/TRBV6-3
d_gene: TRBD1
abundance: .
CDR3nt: TGTGCCAGCAGTTACCGGACAGGGACCCAGCCCCAGCATTTT
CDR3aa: CASSYRTGTQPQHF

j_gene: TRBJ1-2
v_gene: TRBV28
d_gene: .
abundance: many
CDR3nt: TGTGCCAGCCAAACAGGAGACTATGGCTACACCTTC
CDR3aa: CASQTGDYGYTF

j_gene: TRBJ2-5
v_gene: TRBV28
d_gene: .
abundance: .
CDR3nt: TGTGCCAGCAGTTTATACTCAAAAGAGACCCAGTACTTC
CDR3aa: CASSLYSKETQYF

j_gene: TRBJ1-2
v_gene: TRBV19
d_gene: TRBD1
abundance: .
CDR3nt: TGTGCCAGTACCAGGGGGCTCGGCTATGGCTACACCTTC
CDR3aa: CASTRGLGYGYTF

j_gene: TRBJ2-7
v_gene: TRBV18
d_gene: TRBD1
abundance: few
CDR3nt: TGTGCCAGCTCACGAGGACAGGGGTCCCCCTACGAGCAGTACTTC
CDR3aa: CASSRGQGSPYEQYF

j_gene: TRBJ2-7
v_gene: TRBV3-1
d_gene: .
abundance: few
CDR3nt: TGTGCCAGCAGTCCCGACCCAGCTTTCTCCTACGAGCAGTACTTC
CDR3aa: CASSPDPAFSYEQYF

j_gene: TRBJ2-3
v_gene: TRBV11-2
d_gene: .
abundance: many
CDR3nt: TGTGCCAGCAGCTTATCACAGGGCAACACAGATACGCAGTATTTT
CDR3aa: CASSLSQGNTDTQYF

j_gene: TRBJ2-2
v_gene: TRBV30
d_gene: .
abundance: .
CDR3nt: TGTGCCTGGAGAAAGTTGGCGGGGACCGGGGAGCTGTTTTTT
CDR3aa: CAWRKLAGTGELFF

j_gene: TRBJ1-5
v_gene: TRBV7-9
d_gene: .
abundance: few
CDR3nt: TGTGCCAGCAGCCCCTCCGGGCTCCTCAATCAGCCCCAGCATTTT
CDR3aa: CASSPSGLLNQPQHF

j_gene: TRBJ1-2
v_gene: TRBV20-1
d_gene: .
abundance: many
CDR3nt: TGCAGTGCATTCGCGACAGTGGCCTATGGCTACACCTTC
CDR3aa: CSAFATVAYGYTF

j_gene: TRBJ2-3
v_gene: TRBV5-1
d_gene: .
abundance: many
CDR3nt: TGCGCCAGCAGCCAAACCACAGATACGCAGTATTTT
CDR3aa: CASSQTTDTQYF

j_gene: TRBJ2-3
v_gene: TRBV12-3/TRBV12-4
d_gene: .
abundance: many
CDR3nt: TGTGCCAGCAGTTTGGACCTAAACTCCAGGACGCAGTATTTT
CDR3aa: CASSLDLNSRTQYF

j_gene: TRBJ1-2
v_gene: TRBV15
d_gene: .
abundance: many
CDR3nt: TGTGCCACCAGCAGAGACCTTAATGGCTACACCTTC
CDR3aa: CATSRDLNGYTF

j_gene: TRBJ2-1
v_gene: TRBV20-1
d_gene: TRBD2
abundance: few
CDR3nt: TGCAGTGCTAGAAAGGGACTAGCGGGGTACAATGAGCAGTTCTTC
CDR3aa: CSARKGLAGYNEQFF

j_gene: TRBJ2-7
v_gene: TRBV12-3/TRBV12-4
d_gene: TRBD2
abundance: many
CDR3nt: TGTGCCAGCAGTTCTACCCTACTAGCGGGGGCCTCCTACGAGCAGTACTTC
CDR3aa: CASSSTLLAGASYEQYF

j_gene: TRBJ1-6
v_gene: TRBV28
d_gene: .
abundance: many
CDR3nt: TGTGCCAGCATCCGGGGGAGGGGAGGTTCACCCCTCCACTTT
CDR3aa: CASIRGRGGSPLHF

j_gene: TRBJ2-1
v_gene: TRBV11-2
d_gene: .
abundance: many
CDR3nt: TGTGCCAGCACCAATAGGGGAGCTAACTGGAACGATGAGCAGTTCTTC
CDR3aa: CASTNRGANWNDEQFF

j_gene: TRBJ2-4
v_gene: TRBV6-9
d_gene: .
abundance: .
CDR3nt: TGTGCCAGCAGTTACCCCCCGGGAGTAGCCAAAAACATTCAGTACTTC
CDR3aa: CASSYPPGVAKNIQYF

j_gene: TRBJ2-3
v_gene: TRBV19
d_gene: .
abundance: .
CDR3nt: TGTGCCAGTAGCCGGGGGTCCTCTGGGGTGGATACGCAGTATTTT
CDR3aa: CASSRGSSGVDTQYF

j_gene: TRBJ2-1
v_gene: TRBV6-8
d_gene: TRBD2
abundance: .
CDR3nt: TGTGCCAGCACCGCCGGGACTAGCGGGTGGAACCATGAGCAGTTCTTC
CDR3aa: CASTAGTSGWNHEQFF

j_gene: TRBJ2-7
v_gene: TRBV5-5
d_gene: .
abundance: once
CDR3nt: TGTGCCAGCAGCTGGGTGCACGACGAGCAGTACTTC
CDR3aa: CASSWVHDEQYF

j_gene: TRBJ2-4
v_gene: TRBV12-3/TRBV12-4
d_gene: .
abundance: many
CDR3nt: TGTGCCAGCAGCCCCCTAGGGCTAGCCAAAAACATTCAGTACTTC
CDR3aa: CASSPLGLAKNIQYF

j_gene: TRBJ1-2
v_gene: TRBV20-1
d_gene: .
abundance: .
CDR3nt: TGCAGTGCTAGAGAGAGGACGGCGGGAGATGGCTACACCTTC
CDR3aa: CSARERTAGDGYTF

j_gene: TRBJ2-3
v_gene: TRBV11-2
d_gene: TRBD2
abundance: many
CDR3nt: TGTGCCAGCAGCTTGACTATAGCGGGAGGGACAGATACGCAGTATTTT
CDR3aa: CASSLTIAGGTDTQYF

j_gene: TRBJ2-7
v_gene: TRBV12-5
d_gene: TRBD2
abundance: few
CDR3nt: TGTGCTCGCCGGGAGGTTGGCTACGAGCAGTACTTC
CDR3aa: CARREVGYEQYF

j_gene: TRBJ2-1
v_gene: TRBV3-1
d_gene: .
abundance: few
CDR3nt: TGTGCCAGCAGCCAAGAACGACAGGTTTGGTACGGGGAGCAGTTCTTC
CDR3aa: CASSQERQVWYGEQFF

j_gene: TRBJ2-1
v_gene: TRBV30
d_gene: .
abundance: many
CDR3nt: TGTGCCTGGAGTCGGGGTGGGATCAATGAGCAGTTCTTC
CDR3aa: CAWSRGGINEQFF

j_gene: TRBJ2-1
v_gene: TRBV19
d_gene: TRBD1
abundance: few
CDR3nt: TGTGCCAGTAGTCCCCGGGACAGGGGGCTGTATGAGCAGTTCTTC
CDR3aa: CASSPRDRGLYEQFF

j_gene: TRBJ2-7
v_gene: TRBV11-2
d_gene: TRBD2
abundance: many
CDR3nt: TGTGCCAGCAGCGCCCCCACTAGCGGGTCTGACGAGCAGTACTTC
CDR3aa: CASSAPTSGSDEQYF

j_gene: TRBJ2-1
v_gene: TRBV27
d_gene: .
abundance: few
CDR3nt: TGTGCCAGCAGTTTAAAAGGCTACAATGAGCAGTTCTTC
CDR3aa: CASSLKGYNEQFF

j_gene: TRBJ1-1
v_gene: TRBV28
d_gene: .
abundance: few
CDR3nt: TGTGCCAGCAACGGGGGGTTCGAGGGTAGCACTGAAGCTTTCTTT
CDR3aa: CASNGGFEGSTEAFF

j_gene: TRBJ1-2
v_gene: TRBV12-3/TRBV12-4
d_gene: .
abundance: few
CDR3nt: TGTGCCAGCAGTTTAATCCAGGGATATGGCTACACCTTC
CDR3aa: CASSLIQGYGYTF

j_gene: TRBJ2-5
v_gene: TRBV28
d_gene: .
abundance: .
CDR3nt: TGTGCCAGCAGTTTCGGGAGTCAGGGGCGGTTGGAGACCCAGTACTTC
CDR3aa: CASSFGSQGRLETQYF

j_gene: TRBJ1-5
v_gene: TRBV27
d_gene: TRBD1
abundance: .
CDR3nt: TGTGCCAGCAGTCCAAGCCGAGACAGGGGGAATCAGCCCCAGCATTTT
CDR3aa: CASSPSRDRGNQPQHF

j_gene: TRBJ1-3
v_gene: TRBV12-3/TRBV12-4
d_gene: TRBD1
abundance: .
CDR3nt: TGTGCCAGCCTGGACAGGAAAAGCTCTGGAAACACCATATATTTT
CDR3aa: CASLDRKSSGNTIYF

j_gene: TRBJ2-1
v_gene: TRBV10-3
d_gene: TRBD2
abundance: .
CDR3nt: TGTGCCATCACCGCGGGACTAGCCCGAAGGGGCAATGAGCAGTTCTTC
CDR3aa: CAITAGLARRGNEQFF

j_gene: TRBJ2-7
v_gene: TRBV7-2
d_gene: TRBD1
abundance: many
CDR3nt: TGTGCCAGCAGCGAACAGGGGGTCTCCTACGAGCAGTACTTC
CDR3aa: CASSEQGVSYEQYF

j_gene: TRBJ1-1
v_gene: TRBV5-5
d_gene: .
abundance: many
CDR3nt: TGTGCCAGCAGCTCTGAAGTGAACACTGAAGCTTTCTTT
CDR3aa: CASSSEVNTEAFF

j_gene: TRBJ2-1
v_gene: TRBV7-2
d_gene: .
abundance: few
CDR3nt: TGTGCCAGCAGCTTCCTGTGGAATGAGCAGTTCTTC
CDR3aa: CASSFLWNEQFF

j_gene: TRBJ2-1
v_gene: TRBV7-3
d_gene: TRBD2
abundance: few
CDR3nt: TGTGCCAGCAGCTCGTTAGCGGGATACGGGTACAATGAGCAGTTCTTC
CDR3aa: CASSSLAGYGYNEQFF

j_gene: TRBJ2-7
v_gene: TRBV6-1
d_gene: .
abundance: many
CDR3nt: TGTGCCAGCAGCAACGTAAGAGCCTACGAGCAGTACTTC
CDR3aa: CASSNVRAYEQYF

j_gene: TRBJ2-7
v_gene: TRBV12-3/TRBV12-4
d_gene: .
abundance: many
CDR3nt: TGTGCCAGCAGTTACCAGTCCTACGAGCAGTACTTC
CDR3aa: CASSYQSYEQYF

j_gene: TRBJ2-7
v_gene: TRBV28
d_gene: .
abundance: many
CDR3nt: TGTGCCAGCAGTTTAATCGGCAGGGGTATCGGCGAGCAGTACTTC
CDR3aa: CASSLIGRGIGEQYF

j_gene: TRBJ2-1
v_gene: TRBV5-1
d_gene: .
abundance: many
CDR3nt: TGCGCCAGCAGCGAGGGACTGAGCTCCTACAATGAGCAGTTCTTC
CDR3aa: CASSEGLSSYNEQFF